The 7 T cell receptor beta chains listed next were all sequenced from one sample in a study of OX40 agonist ivuxolimab in advanced cancers. Profiled with immunoSEQ multiplex PCR; TCRdb holds only in-frame clones, not every one. The sample contains roughly 60,000 clones, about 82% of which appear only once. The sample in question was CD4+ or CD8+ T cells sorted from blood, obtained in a trial of the OX40 agonist ivuxolimab. All receptors come from an adult with an advanced solid tumor such as melanoma, head and neck, liver or kidney cancer.

The V call is TRBV9, the J call TRBJ1-2, with 9 bases aligning to TRBD1. The length of the CDR3 is 16 residues. V shed 3 bases, J shed 7 bases, and the junction held 13 bases outside the gene matches. CDR1 is SGDLS and CDR2 is YYNGEE in the germline V gene. CDR3 bases: TGTGCCAGCAGCGGCACAGGGGGCGCGCTTTATAGTGGCTACACCTTC. Translated: CASSGTGGALYSGYTF.

The chain is built from TRBV4-2 and TRBJ1-2; D not resolved. Germline V lookup: CDR1 LGHNA, CDR2 YNFKEQ. The CDR3 runs 15 residues. V was cut by 0 bases and J by 4 bases, with 12 bases left in between. This chain's CDR3 is CASSQELGDVYGYTF. The CDR3 coding sequence is TGTGCCAGCAGCCAAGAGCTGGGAGACGTCTATGGCTACACCTTC.

The V call is TRBV13, the J call TRBJ1-1, with D perhaps TRBD1 (6 bases). The CDR3 runs to 19 residues. The germline V gene encodes CDR1 PRHDT and CDR2 FYEKMQ (reference sequence). Trimming stripped 5 bases from V and 0 bases from J, with 25 bases between. As DNA, the CDR3 is TGTGCCAGCAGCATACGGGAGACAGGAAGTTTTAGATTGAACACTGAAGCTTTCTTT. This encodes CASSIRETGSFRLNTEAFF.

The chain carries TRBV6-6 and TRBJ2-3; TRBD2 agrees at 12 bases. CDR3 length equals 15 residues. CDR1 is MNHNY and CDR2 is SVGAGI in the germline V gene (reference sequence). V was pared by 7 bases and J by 4 bases, with 6 bases of the junction left unmatched. This CDR3 reads CASTSGGAGPDTQYF. CDR3 sequence (DNA): TGTGCCAGCACTAGCGGGGGGGCCGGGCCAGATACGCAGTATTTT.

The chain links TRBV28 to TRBJ1-6; D is uncertain. The V end was cut by 8 bases, the J end by 5 bases, with 7 bases between. The germline CDR1 and CDR2 sequences are MDHEN and SYDVKM. The CDR3 has 12 amino acids. DNA for the CDR3: TGTGCCAGCGGGCAGGATAATTCACCCCTCCACTTT. Encoded protein: CASGQDNSPLHF.

The genes are TRBV5-1 and TRBJ2-4; D might be TRBD2 (6 bases). V was shortened by 3 bases and J by 2 bases, with 9 bases between the two germline ends. This CDR3 region has 14 residues. Germline V lookup: CDR1 SGHRS, CDR2 YFSETQ. The CDR3 sequence: CASSSSVSKNIQYF. In DNA form, the CDR3 reads TGCGCCAGCAGCTCTAGCGTTTCCAAAAACATTCAGTACTTC.

The chain carries TRBV7-9 and TRBJ2-5, with TRBD2 matching 11 bases. The CDR3 covers 17 residues. J gave up 0 bases and V 5 bases, and 8 bases lay outside the gene matches. Looked up from germline, CDR1 is SEHNR and CDR2 is FQNEAQ (reference sequence). The DNA of the CDR3 is TGTGCCAGCAGCCCCGGACTAGCGGGCGAGTACCAAGAGACCCAGTACTTC. This sequence encodes CASSPGLAGEYQETQYF.